Below, one T cell receptor beta chain is given with its context. What it recognizes is unknown. Within the sample, other DNA sequences also encode this same CDR3. This table comes from immunoSEQ multiplex PCR, and its TCRdb copy is limited to in-frame clones, with some not included. The table includes about 62,000 clones, roughly four fifths detected once. The source of the sample is a study of radiotherapy plus CTLA-4 blockade in lung cancer. CDR1 is SNHLY, CDR2 FYNNEI, per germline. The CDR3 totals 14 residues. The germline V and J ends were trimmed by 6 bases and 1 base, with 12 bases remaining between them. The study's findings and limits: Radiotherapy plus ipilimumab was followed by expansion in blood of tumor-derived TCR clones.

The chain recombines TRBV2 with TRBJ1-1; no reliable D call. The input for sequencing was peripheral blood, taken from a patient treated with radiotherapy plus ipilimumab. The TCR sequence derives from a human donor with non-small cell lung cancer who had a complete response to radiotherapy plus ipilimumab. Written as DNA, the CDR3 is TGTGCCAGCAGCTTTGGGCAAAAGAACACTGAAGCTTTCTTT. Translated, it gives CASSFGQKNTEAFF.